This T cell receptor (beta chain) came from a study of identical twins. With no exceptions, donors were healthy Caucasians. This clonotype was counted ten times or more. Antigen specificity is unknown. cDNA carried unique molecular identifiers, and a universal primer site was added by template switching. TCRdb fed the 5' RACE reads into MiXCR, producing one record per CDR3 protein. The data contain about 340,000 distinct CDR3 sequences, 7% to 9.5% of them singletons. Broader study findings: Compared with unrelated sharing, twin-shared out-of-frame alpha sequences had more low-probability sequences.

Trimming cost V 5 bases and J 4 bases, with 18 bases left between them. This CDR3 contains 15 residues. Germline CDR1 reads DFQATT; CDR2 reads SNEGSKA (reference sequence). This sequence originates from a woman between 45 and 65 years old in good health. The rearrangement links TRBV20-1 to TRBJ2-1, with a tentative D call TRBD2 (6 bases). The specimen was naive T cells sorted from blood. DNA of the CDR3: TGCAGTGCTCAAGAAGGGGCGGGGCCATACAATGAGCAGTTCTTC. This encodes CSAQEGAGPYNEQFF.